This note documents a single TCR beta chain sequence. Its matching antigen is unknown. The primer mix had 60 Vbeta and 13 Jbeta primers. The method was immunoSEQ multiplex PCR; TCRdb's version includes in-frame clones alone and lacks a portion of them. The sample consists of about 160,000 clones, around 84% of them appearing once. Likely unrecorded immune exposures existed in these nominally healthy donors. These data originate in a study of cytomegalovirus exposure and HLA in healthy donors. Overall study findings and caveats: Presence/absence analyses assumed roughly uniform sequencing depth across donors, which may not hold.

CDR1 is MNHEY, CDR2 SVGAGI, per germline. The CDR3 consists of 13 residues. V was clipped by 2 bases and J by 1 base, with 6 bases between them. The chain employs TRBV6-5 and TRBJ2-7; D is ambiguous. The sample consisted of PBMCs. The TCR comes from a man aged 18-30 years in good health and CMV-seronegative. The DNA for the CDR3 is TGTGCCAGCAGTTACGGTCAGTCCTACGAGCAGTACTTC. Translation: CASSYGQSYEQYF.